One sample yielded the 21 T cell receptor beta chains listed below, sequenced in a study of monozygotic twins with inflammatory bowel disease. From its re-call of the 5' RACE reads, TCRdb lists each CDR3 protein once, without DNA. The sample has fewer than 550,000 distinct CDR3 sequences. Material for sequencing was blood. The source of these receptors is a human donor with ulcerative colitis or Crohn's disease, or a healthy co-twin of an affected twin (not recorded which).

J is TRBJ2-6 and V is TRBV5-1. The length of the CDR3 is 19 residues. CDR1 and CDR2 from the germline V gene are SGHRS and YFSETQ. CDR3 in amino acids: CASSQAQQVFLGGANVLTF. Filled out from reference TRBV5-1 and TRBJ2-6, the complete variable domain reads KAGVTQTPRYLIKTRGQQVTLSCSPISGHRSVSWYQQTPGQGLQFLFEYFSETQRNKGNFPGRFSGRQFSNSRSEMNVSTLELGDSALYLCASSQAQQVFLGGANVLTFGAGSRLTVL.

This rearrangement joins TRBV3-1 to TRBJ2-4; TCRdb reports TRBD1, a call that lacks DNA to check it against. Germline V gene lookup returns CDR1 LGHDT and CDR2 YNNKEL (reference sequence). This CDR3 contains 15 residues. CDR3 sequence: CASSQDGQGSNIQYF.

CDR3 amino acids: CASDSRTDTQYF. The V call is TRBV2, the J call TRBJ2-3. This CDR3 comprises 12 residues. The germline V gene has CDR1 SNHLY and CDR2 FYNNEI. The full variable domain, with the rest looked up from reference TRBV2 and TRBJ2-3, is EPEVTQTPSHQVTQMGQEVILRCVPISNHLYFYWYRQILGQKVEFLVSFYNNEISEKSEIFDDQFSVERPDGSNFTLKIRSTKLEDSAMYFCASDSRTDTQYFGPGTRLTVL.

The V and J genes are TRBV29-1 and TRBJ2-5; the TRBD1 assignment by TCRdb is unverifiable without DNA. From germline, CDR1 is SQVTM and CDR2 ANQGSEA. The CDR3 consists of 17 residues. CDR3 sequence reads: CSVEDLGQGRSQETQYF.

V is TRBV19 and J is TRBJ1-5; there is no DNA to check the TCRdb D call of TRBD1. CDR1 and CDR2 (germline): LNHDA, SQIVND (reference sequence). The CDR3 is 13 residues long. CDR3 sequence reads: CASKGQGTQPQHF. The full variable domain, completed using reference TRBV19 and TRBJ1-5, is DGGITQSPKYLFRKEGQNVTLSCEQNLNHDAMYWYRQDPGQGLRLIYYSQIVNDFQKGDIAEGYSVSREKKESFPLTVTSAQKNPTAFYLCASKGQGTQPQHFGDGTRLSIL.

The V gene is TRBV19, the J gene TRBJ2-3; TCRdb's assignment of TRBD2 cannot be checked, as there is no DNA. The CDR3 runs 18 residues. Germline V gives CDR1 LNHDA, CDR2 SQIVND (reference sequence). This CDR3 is CASSIERVAGGQGDTQYF. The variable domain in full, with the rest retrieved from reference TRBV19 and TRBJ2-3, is DGGITQSPKYLFRKEGQNVTLSCEQNLNHDAMYWYRQDPGQGLRLIYYSQIVNDFQKGDIAEGYSVSREKKESFPLTVTSAQKNPTAFYLCASSIERVAGGQGDTQYFGPGTRLTVL.

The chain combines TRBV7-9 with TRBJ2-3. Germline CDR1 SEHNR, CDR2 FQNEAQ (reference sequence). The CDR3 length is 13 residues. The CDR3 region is CASSLSLTDTQYF.

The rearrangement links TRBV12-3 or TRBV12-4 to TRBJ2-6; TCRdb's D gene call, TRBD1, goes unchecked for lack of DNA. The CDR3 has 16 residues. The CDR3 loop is CASSPPYRTGANVLTF.

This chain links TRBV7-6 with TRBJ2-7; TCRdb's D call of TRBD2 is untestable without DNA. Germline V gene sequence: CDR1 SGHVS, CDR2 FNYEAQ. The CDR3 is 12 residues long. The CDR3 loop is CASSPGGNEQYF.

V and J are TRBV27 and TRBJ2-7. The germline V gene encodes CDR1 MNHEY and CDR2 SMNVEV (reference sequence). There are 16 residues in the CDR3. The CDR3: CASSLSVGETTYEQYF.

CDR3 sequence reads: CASSPGGEASYEQYF. The V call is TRBV5-1, the J call TRBJ2-7; absent DNA, TCRdb's TRBD1 call cannot be checked. CDR1 is SGHRS and CDR2 is YFSETQ in the germline V gene. The CDR3 has 15 amino acids.

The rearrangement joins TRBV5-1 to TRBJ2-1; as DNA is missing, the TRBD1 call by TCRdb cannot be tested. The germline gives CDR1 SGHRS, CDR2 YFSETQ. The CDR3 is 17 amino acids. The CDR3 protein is CASSLAGGGQGYNEQFF.

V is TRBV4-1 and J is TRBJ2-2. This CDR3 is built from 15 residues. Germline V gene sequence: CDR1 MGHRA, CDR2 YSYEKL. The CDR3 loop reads CASSQSWGNTGELFF.

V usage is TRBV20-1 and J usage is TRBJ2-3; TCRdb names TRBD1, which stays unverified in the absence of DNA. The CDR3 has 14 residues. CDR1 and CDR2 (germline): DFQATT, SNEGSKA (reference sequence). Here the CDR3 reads CSAGTGTSTDTQYF.

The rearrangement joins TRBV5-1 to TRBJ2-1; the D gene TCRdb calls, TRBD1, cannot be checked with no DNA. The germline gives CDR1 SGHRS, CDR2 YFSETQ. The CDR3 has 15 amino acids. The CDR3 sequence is CASSLGDPAYNEQFF.

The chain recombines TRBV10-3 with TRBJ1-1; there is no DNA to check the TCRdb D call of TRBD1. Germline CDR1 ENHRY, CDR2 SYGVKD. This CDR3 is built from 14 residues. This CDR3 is CAISEQQGNTEAFF.

The CDR3 region is CASSLRGRVLAGENEQFF. The rearrangement uses TRBV11-1 and TRBJ2-1; TCRdb calls TRBD2, which cannot be checked without DNA. CDR1 and CDR2 (germline): SGHAT, FQDESV (reference sequence). The CDR3 loop spans 18 amino acids.

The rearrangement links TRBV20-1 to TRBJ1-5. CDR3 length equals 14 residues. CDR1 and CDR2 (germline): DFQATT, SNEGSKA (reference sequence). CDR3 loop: CSARQPFSNQPQHF.

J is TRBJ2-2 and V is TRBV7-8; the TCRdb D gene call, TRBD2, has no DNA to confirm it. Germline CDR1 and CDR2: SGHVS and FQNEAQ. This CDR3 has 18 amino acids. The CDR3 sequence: CASSLRGLAGVLAGELFF.

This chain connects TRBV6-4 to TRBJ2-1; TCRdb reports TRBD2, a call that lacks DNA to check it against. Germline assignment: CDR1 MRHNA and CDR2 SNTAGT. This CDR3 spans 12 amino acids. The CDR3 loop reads CASSRTGGGQFF.

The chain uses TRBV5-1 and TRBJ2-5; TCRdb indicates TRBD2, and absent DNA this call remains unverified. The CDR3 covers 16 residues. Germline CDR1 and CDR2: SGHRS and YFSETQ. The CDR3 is CASSLVGVAGAETQYF.